Given below is one TCR beta chain in context. No antigen is known for it. Here immunoSEQ multiplex PCR was the method, and the copy in TCRdb shows in-frame clones only, minus some. The data show about 120,000 clones, with about 87% seen just once and 1.5% to 2% held by the top ten. The data stem from a study of cytomegalovirus exposure and HLA in healthy donors. On the study more broadly: The same platform as the roughly 700 first-cohort repertoires was used for the 95 to 150 validation repertoires, a later analysis reported. General observations from the study: In vitro experiments confirmed that three CMV-associated chains were specific for CMV antigens. The study listed approximately 160 cytomegalovirus-associated TCR beta chains. Later, an analysis found that TCR clusters from the first cohort tended to co-occur in the 90 to 150 validation repertoires.

CDR1 is LNHDA and CDR2 is SQIVND in the germline V gene (reference sequence). V trimming: 4 bases; J trimming: 1 base; junction bases outside the gene matches: 21. The CDR3 is made up of 22 amino acids. The chain links TRBV19 to TRBJ2-7; 14 nucleotides match TRBD2. The origin of this receptor is a woman under 30 in good health and CMV-seronegative. Sequenced material: PBMCs. The CDR3, as DNA: TGTGCCAGTAGTAGGACGGGACTAGCGGGAGTCTCACCATCAAGCTTATCCTACGAGCAGTACTTC. Translation: CASSRTGLAGVSPSSLSYEQYF.